This T cell receptor (beta chain) originates from a study of blood T cell repertoires in COVID-19. Trimming pared 0 bases from V and 4 bases from J, leaving 13 bases between. The CDR3 runs 15 residues. CDR1 ENHRY and CDR2 SYGVKD come from the germline V gene. TCRdb's copy holds only in-frame clones and misses some; the assay was immunoSEQ multiplex PCR. Of fewer than 500,000 clones listed, 75% to 90% were seen once; the top ten hold more than 0.95%. Ages ranged from roughly 18 to 95 years, with residence in fewer than 25 US areas. J is TRBJ2-7 and V is TRBV10-3; a possible D gene is TRBD2 (6 bases). Sequences were obtained from PBMCs or T cells enriched from blood (not recorded which). The clonotype comes from a man aged 25 to 45 who had recovered from COVID-19. In DNA form, the CDR3 reads TGTGCCATCAGTGAGTCAAGGGCAGGGAGGTACGAGCAGTACTTC. It yields the protein CAISESRAGRYEQYF.